This T cell receptor beta chain originates from a study of cytotoxic CD8 clonotypes in ibrutinib-treated CLL. Study outcomes and limitations: Contraction or stability on treatment was seen for public clonotypes, which were uncommon.

A note on this clone: Its specificity is unknown.

Germline values: CDR1 SEHNR, CDR2 FQNEAQ (reference sequence). This CDR3 spans 14 amino acids. Trimming removed 0 bases from V and 9 bases from J, with 14 bases in between. Deep sequencing aimed at 1 in 200,000 to 1 in 1 million T cells' resolution. Generated by immunoSEQ multiplex PCR, the TCRdb table keeps only in-frame clones and is missing some. The sample includes 150,000 to 200,000 clones, about 72% seen only once; the top ten take 13%. The receptor was derived from a human donor with chronic lymphocytic leukemia. This chain uses TRBV7-9 with TRBJ1-2, with D possibly matching TRBD1 (5 bases). This specimen consisted of PBMCs, obtained after 24 months of ibrutinib treatment. CDR3 residues: CASSLAWQGASYTF. Written as DNA, the CDR3 is TGTGCCAGCAGCTTAGCGTGGCAGGGTGCTAGCTACACCTTC. Full variable domain (remainder filled in from reference TRBV7-9 and TRBJ1-2): DTGVSQNPRHKITKRGQNVTFRCDPISEHNRLYWYRQTLGQGPEFLTYFQNEAQLEKSRLLSDRFSAERPKGSFSTLEIQRTEQGDSAMYLCASSLAWQGASYTFGSGTRLTVV.